This TCR beta chain was identified during a study of T cells in localized non-small cell lung cancer. V lost 4 bases and J 9 bases, leaving 13 bases between the germline ends. The CDR3 spans 14 residues. The germline V gene has CDR1 SGHDN and CDR2 FVKESK. The method was immunoSEQ multiplex PCR; TCRdb's version includes in-frame clones alone and lacks a portion of them. The sample has fewer than 9,000 clones; under 95% are singletons. This TCR came from a male donor aged 60 or over with stage II lung adenocarcinoma. Sequences were derived from peripheral blood mononuclear cells, sampled before any cancer treatment. This rearrangement joins TRBV14 to TRBJ1-6, with D maybe TRBD1 (6 bases). The CDR3, as DNA: TGTGCCAGCAGCCCGGGACACGGGGTTTCACCCCTCCACTTT. Residues: CASSPGHGVSPLHF.